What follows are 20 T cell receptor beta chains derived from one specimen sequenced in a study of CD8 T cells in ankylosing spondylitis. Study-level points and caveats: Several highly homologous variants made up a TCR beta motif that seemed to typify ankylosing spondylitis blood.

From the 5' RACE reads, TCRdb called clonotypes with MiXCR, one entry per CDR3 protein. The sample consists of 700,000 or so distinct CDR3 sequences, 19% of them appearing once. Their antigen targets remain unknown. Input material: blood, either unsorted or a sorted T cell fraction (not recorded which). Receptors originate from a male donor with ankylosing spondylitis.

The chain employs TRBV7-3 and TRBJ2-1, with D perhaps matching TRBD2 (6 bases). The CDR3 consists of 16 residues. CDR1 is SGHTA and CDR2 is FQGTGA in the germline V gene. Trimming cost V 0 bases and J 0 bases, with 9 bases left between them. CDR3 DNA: TGTGCCAGCAGCTTAACCGGAGGGTTCTCCTACAATGAGCAGTTCTTC. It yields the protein CASSLTGGFSYNEQFF.

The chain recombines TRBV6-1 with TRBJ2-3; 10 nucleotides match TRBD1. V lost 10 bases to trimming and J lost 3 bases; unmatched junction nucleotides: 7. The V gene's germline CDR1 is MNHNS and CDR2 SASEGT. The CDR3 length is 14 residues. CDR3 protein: CATLDRGRTDTQYF. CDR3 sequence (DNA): TGTGCCACCTTGGACAGGGGGAGGACAGATACGCAGTATTTT.

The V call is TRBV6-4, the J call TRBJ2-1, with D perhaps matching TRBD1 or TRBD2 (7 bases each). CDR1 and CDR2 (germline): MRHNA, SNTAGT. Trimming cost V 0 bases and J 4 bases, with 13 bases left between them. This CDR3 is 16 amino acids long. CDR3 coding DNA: TGTGCCAGCAGTGACTCGAGGCAGGGGGGGTACAATGAGCAGTTCTTC. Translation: CASSDSRQGGYNEQFF.

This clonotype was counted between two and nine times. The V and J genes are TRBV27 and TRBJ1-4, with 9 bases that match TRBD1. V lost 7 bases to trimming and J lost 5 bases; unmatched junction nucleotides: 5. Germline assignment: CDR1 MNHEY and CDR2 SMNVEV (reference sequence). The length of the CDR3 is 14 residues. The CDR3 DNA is TGTGCCAGCACCTCTGGGACAGGGAATGAAAAACTGTTTTTT. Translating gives CASTSGTGNEKLFF.

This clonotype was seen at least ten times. The CDR3 is CASRPSGMSYEQYF. For the CDR3, the DNA is TGTGCCAGCAGACCTAGCGGGATGTCCTACGAGCAGTACTTC. This chain links TRBV12-3 or TRBV12-4 with TRBJ2-7; 9 bases match TRBD2. The CDR3 covers 14 residues. V lost 6 bases and J lost 1; bases outside the gene matches: 4.

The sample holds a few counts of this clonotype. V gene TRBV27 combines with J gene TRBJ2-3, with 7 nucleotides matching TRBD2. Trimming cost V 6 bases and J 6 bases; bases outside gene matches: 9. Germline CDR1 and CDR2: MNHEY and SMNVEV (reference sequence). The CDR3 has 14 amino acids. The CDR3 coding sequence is TGTGCCAGCAGGCGGCGGACTAGGGGTGATACGCAGTATTTT. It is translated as CASRRRTRGDTQYF.

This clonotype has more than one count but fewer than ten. This CDR3 is CASSQKDSGSYEQYF. The CDR3 nucleotides read TGCGCCAGCAGCCAGAAGGACAGCGGCTCCTACGAGCAGTACTTC. This chain connects TRBV4-1 to TRBJ2-7; possible D gene TRBD1, 6 bases. Trimming took 3 bases from V and 0 from J, leaving 12 bases between them. The CDR3 runs 15 residues. Per germline, CDR1 MGHRA and CDR2 YSYEKL.

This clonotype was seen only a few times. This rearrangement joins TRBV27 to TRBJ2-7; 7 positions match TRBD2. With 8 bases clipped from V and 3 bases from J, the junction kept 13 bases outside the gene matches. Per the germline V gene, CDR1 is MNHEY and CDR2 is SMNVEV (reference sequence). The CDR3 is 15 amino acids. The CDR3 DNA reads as TGTGCCAGCGGCCTTAAGGGACTACGGGGCTACGAGCAGTACTTC. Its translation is CASGLKGLRGYEQYF.

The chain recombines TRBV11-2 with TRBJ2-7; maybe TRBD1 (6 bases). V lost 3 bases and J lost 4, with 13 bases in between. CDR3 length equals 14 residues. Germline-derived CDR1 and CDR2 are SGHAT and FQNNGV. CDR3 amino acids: CASSLDSGRYEQYF. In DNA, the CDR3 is TGTGCCAGCAGCTTGGACAGTGGTCGGTACGAGCAGTACTTC.

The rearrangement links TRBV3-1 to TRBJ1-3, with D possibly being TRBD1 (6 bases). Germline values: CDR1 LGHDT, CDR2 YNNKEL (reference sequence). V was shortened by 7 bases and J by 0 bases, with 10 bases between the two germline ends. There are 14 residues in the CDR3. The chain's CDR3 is CASNDRNSGNTIYF. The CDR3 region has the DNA TGTGCCAGCAACGACAGGAACTCTGGAAACACCATATATTTT.

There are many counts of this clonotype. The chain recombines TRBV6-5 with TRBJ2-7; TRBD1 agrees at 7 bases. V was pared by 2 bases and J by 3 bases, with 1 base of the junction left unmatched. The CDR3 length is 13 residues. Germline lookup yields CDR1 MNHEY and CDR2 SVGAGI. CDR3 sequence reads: CASSYRDSYEQYF. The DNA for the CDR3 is TGTGCCAGCAGTTACCGGGACAGCTACGAGCAGTACTTC.

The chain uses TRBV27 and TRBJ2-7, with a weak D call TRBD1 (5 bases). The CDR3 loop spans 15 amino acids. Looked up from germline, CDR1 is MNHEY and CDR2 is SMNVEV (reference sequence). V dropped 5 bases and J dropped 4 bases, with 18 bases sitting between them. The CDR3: CASSEGVGFVYEQYF. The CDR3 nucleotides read TGTGCCAGCAGTGAAGGGGTAGGGTTTGTTTACGAGCAGTACTTC.

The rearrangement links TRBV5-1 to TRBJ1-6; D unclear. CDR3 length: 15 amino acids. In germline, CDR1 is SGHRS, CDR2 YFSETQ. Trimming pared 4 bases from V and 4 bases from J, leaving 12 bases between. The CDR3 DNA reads TGCGCCAGCAGCACAAGGGATTCGTATAATTCACCCCTCCACTTT. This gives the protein CASSTRDSYNSPLHF.

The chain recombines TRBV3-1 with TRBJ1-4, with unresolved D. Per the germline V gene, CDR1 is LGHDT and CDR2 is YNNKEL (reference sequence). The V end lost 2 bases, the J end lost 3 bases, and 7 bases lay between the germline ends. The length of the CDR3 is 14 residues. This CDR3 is CASSQREANEKLFF. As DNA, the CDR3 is TGTGCCAGCAGCCAACGGGAGGCTAATGAAAAACTGTTTTTT.

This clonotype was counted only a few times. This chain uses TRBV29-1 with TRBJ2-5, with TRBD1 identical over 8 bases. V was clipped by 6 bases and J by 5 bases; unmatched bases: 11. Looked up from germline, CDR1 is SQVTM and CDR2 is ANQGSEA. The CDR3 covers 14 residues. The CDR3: CSVEPGTGGETQYF. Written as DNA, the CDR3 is TGCAGCGTCGAACCCGGGACAGGAGGGGAGACCCAGTACTTC.

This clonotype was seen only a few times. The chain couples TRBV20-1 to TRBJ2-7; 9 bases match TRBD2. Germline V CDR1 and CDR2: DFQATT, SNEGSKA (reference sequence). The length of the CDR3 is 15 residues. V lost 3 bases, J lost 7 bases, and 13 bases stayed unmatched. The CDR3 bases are TGCAGTGCTAGCCCCTCTCCAGCGGGGGGTAGGGAGCAGTACTTC. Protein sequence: CSASPSPAGGREQYF.

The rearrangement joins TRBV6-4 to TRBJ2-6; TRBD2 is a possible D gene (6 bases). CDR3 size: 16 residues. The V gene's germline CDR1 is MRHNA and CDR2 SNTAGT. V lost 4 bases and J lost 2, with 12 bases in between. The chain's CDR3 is CASSATGGAGANVLTF. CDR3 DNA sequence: TGTGCCAGCAGTGCAACAGGAGGGGCTGGGGCCAACGTCCTGACTTTC.

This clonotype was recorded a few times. The DNA of the CDR3 is TGCGCCAGCAGCTCCTACGGGACGCCAGCTATTCAGTACTTC. It yields the protein CASSSYGTPAIQYF. J is TRBJ2-4 and V is TRBV5-1; D assignment may be TRBD1 or TRBD2 (5 bases each). Trimming stripped 3 bases from V and 10 bases from J, with 17 bases between. Germline V lookup: CDR1 SGHRS, CDR2 YFSETQ. The CDR3 length is 14 residues.

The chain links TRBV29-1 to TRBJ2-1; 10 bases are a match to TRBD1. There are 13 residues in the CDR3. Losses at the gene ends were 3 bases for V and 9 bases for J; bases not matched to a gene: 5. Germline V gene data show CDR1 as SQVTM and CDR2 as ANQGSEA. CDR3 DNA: TGCAGCGTTGATGGGGACAGGGGTGGTGAGCAGTTCTTC. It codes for CSVDGDRGGEQFF.

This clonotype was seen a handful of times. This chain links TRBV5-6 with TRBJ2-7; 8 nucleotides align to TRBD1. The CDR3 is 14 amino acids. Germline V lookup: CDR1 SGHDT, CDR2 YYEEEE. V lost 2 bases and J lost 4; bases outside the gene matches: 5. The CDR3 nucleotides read TGTGCCAGCAGCTTTTTGGACAGGGAGTACGAGCAGTACTTC. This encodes CASSFLDREYEQYF.